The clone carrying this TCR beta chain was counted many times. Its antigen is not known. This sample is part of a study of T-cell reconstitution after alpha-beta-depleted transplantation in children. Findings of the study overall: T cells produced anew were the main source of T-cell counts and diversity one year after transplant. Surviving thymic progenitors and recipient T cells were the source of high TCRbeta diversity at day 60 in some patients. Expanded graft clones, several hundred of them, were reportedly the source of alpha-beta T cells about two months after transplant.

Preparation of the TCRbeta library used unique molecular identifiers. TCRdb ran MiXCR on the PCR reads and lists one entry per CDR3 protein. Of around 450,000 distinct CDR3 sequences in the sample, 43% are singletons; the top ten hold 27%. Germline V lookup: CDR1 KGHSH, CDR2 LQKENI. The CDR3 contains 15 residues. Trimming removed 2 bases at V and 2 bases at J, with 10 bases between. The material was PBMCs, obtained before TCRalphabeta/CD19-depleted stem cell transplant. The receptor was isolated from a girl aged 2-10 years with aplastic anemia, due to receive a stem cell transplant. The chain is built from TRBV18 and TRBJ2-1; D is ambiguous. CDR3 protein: CASSPSSATYNEQFF. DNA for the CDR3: TGTGCCAGCTCACCATCGAGCGCCACCTACAATGAGCAGTTCTTC.